This TCR beta chain stems from a study of sequential checkpoint blockade in melanoma. Background on the study: Patients were randomized 1:1 to nivolumab-then-ipilimumab or ipilimumab-then-nivolumab first-line. After both sequences, patients received maintenance nivolumab.

The treatment here: randomized to nivolumab then ipilimumab (arm A) or the reverse (arm B). None of the patients previously received DNA-damaging chemotherapy. From thawed PBMCs, live CD3+CD8+ cells negative for CD19 and CD56 were sorted. V lost 0 bases, J lost 2 bases, and 8 bases lay in between. CDR1 and CDR2 from the germline V gene are SGHDN and FVKESK. The CDR3 is 15 amino acids. The assay was immunoSEQ multiplex PCR, and TCRdb's table has in-frame clones only and misses some. The sample has fewer than 35,000 clones, over 60% seen once. This specimen consisted of CD8+ T cells sorted from blood (inferred from file names), obtained from a patient given nivolumab and ipilimumab in sequence. The origin of this receptor is a human donor with melanoma. The chain couples TRBV14 to TRBJ2-1; D remains unclear. The DNA of the CDR3 is TGTGCCAGCAGCCAAGATCTGCGGCCCTACAATGAGCAGTTCTTC. This encodes CASSQDLRPYNEQFF.